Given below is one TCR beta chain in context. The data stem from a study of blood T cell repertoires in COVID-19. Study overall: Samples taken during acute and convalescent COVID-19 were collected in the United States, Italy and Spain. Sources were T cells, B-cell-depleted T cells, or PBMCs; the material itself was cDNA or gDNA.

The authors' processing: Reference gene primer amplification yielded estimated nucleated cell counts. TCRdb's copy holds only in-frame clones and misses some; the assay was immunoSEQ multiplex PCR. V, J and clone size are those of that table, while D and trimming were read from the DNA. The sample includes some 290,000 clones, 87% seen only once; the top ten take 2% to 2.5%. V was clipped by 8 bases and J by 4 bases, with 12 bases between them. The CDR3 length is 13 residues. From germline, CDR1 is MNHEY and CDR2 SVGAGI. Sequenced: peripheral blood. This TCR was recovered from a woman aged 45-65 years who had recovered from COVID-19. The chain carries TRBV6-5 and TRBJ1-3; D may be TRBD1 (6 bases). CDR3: CASGNREGNTIYF. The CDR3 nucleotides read TGTGCCAGCGGGAACAGGGAGGGAAACACCATATATTTT.